This TCR beta chain emerged from a study of T-cell reconstitution after alpha-beta-depleted transplantation in children. Study findings and constraints: Hyperexpanded clones declined; after one year, newly produced T cells mostly supplied diversity.

This clonotype was detected ten times or more. The antigen is unknown. As it was prepared, the TCRbeta library received unique molecular identifiers. One entry per CDR3 protein, called by TCRdb with MiXCR from the PCR reads. Found here are 450,000 to 600,000 distinct CDR3 sequences, more than 9% of them singletons; the top ten hold approximately 2%. The CDR3 loop spans 13 amino acids. Trimming removed 6 bases at V and 4 bases at J, with 15 bases between. Germline CDR1 reads SQVTM; CDR2 reads ANQGSEA. This specimen consisted of PBMCs, obtained before TCRalphabeta/CD19-depleted stem cell transplant. This clonotype originated in a child aged 2 to 15 with inherited bone marrow failure, due to receive a stem cell transplant. The chain recombines TRBV29-1 with TRBJ2-5; D may be TRBD1 or TRBD2 (5 bases each). In nucleotides, the CDR3 is TGCAGCGTCGAGGGGCCCTTGGGAGAGACCCAGTACTTC. It yields the protein CSVEGPLGETQYF.